The T cell receptor beta chain described here comes from a study of tumor-infiltrating lymphocytes in localized non-small cell lung cancer (dated by TCRdb to the early 2020s). General notes on the study: The cohort covered several histologies, both smokers and never-smokers, and patients whose samples were collected after neoadjuvant chemotherapy. Each patient contributed resected tumor tissue and uninvolved lung tissue from the same patient, described as non-adjacent to the tumor. The same patients underwent several integrated assays, with TCR sequencing performed together with flow cytometry, multiplex immunofluorescence, RNA-seq, exome sequencing and proteomics. The overall ICON cohort was composed of over a hundred surgical patients with localized non-small cell lung cancer whose tumors were resected. A total of around 50 patients were included in the paired tumor versus uninvolved lung comparison of immunoSEQ T-cell fraction.

Trimming takes 7 bases off V and 2 bases off J; junction bases not matched to a gene: 11. Reading from cysteine to phenylalanine, the CDR3 counts 15 amino acids. Only the CDR3 DNA is retained, 45 bases long and in frame from the first base. The germline V gene supplies CDR1 SNHLY and CDR2 FYNNEI. Regarding this clone: Its recognized antigen is unknown. Base-call qualities are not available, and no considerably larger clone is one nucleotide away.

The T-cell fraction in tumor and uninvolved lung tissue was provided by TCR sequencing with the immunoSEQ assay. The study's own analysis went as follows. In the survival analysis, patients were divided into a high T-cell fraction group (upper tertile) and a low T-cell fraction group (lower two tertiles), and the two groups were compared using a log-rank test. A signed-rank test was used to test differences in T-cell fraction between paired tumor and uninvolved lung samples. TCRdb obtained this table from immuneACCESS and retained in-frame rearrangements with V and J assigned. These tables miss some clones; where compared with another copy, unresolved V genes account for less than half of the shortfall, and the remainder is unexplained. From that table come the V and J calls and clone size; the DNA was used to work out D and trimming. Present in this sample are over 5,500 clones, about three quarters of which were seen just once. The ten largest clones take up 9.5% to 15% of the sample.

Paper-wide results and their limitations: Because different pieces of the same tissue were used for different assays, technical variation could not be separated from intratumor heterogeneity. Consistent with immunofluorescence CD3 counts, TCRbeta sequencing supported greater T cell infiltration in tumors than in uninvolved lung tissue. The TCR-derived T-cell fraction showed no difference between the flow cytometry-defined immunotypes IM1 (good prognosis) and IM2 (poor prognosis). No association of tumor T-cell fraction from TCR sequencing with recurrence-free survival was found (p = 0.61). Assay coverage differed among patients according to how much tissue was available, so only a subset of the cohort had TCR sequencing.

The first patient joined ICON in 2016, and enrollment wrapped up when the last patient was enrolled in 2018. In a subcohort of about 76 patients, fresh tumor and matched uninvolved tissue were collected for in-depth immune analyses, with TCR sequencing among those analyses. TCR sequencing was performed on DNA isolated from bulk tissue, without cell sorting. Recombination linked TRBV2 to TRBJ2-7; 7 nucleotides in the junction match TRBD2. Sample: lung tumor tissue. This TCR was recovered from a human donor with non-small cell lung cancer. Here the CDR3 is given as CASNEPQRGPYEQYF. In nucleotides, the sequence is TGTGCCAGCAACGAACCCCAGCGGGGACCCTACGAGCAGTACTTC.